This T cell receptor beta chain was identified in a study of PD-1 blockade in classical Hodgkin lymphoma (dated by TCRdb to 2018 to 2021). In the study overall: Nivolumab dosing was 3 mg/kg intravenously every 2 weeks, continuing until either disease progression or unacceptable toxicity. To define a peripheral blood immune signature of response to PD-1 blockade in classical Hodgkin lymphoma, the study combined TCR beta sequencing with CyTOF.

As regards this clone: The antigen this receptor binds is unknown. Nothing much larger sits one base from this clone, and base qualities are not available.

Reading the germline V gene gives CDR1 SGHRS and CDR2 YFSETQ. V loses 1 base, J loses 0 bases, and the germline ends lie 8 bases apart. Its CDR3 holds 15 amino acids, cysteine through phenylalanine. Here the CDR3 DNA is all that survives: 45 bases in frame from base 1. The meaning of the sample's time point label: cycle 4 day 1 (C4D1), after less than seven weeks of nivolumab. Relapse after autologous stem cell transplantation had occurred in all trial patients, and cohorts A, B and C were distinguished by prior brentuximab vedotin exposure. The trial cohort comprised more than 55 patients with relapsed/refractory classical Hodgkin lymphoma whose best overall responses were complete response, partial response or progressive disease. Trial patients were treated with single-agent nivolumab in the multi-cohort phase II CheckMate 205 trial. An independent review committee assessed best overall response using the 2007 International Working Group response criteria. Trial PBMCs were collected immediately before nivolumab initiation (C1D1) and during therapy at cycle 2 day 1 and cycle 4 day 1. Peripheral blood was collected in 8 mL Vacutainer Cell Preparation Tubes, from which PBMCs were isolated by centrifugation and then cryopreserved.

Genomic DNA was extracted with the Qiagen DNeasy kit from unsorted PBMCs and from negatively selected CD4+ and CD8+ fractions. Amplification of TCR beta CDR3 regions was done by immunoSEQ multiplex PCR with primers that anneal to V and J segments. A synthetic immune receptor repertoire was used to minimize amplification bias, and remaining bias was computationally removed after sequencing. Under the source paper's analysis protocol: Repertoire diversity was quantified as the Shannon entropy index using custom Python scripts. Unsorted, CD4+ and CD8+ repertoires were analyzed separately, except for combined analyses in which CD4+ and CD8+ sequences were merged in silico. Clonal expansion was defined as a frequency increase of at least 2-fold after treatment compared with C1D1, and clones undetected at baseline were assigned a pseudocount of 0.5. Singleton clones were defined as clones with 0 or 1 copy at C1D1, and non-singleton clones were defined as clones with 2 or more copies. Clones expanded in unsorted samples were annotated as CD4+, CD8+ or unknown by matching protein sequences in sorted samples from the same patient. Wilcoxon tests were applied to paired samples to test diversity changes from C1D1 to C4D1. The table comes from immuneACCESS by way of TCRdb, which keeps in-frame sequences with V and J called. Part of the clones is missing from these tables; in studies checked, under half for an unresolved V gene and the rest for unknown reasons. That table furnishes V, J and clone size, whereas the DNA furnished D and trimming. The sample table lists some 110,000 clones, 89% of them with a count of one. The top ten clones comprise around 20% of the sample.

The investigation overall reported the following: Trial patients with a complete response had baseline diversity similar to that of newly diagnosed patients, while partial responders and progressors had significantly lower diversity. The study was limited to a single clinical trial cohort, and causes of repertoire differences, possibly disease activity or prior therapy, remained undefined. A significant rise by C4D1 was seen in CD4+ but not CD8+ TCR diversity (p=0.0027 vs p=0.16), with the rise being most apparent in complete responders (p=0.02). Patients starting nivolumab less than 1 year after ASCT had lower diversity and were excluded from later analyses to avoid confounding by immune reconstitution. Baseline TCR diversity was reported to be lower in newly diagnosed patients than in healthy donors and to be lower still in relapsed/refractory patients.

The sample in question was peripheral blood mononuclear cells (PBMCs), obtained before the fourth cycle of nivolumab. The TCR sequence derives from a human donor with classical Hodgkin lymphoma. This chain joins TRBV5-1 to TRBJ2-1, with no confident D gene call. At the DNA level, the sequence is TGCGCCAGCAGCTTGATTCCAAGCTCCTACAATGAGCAGTTCTTC. Its translation is CASSLIPSSYNEQFF.